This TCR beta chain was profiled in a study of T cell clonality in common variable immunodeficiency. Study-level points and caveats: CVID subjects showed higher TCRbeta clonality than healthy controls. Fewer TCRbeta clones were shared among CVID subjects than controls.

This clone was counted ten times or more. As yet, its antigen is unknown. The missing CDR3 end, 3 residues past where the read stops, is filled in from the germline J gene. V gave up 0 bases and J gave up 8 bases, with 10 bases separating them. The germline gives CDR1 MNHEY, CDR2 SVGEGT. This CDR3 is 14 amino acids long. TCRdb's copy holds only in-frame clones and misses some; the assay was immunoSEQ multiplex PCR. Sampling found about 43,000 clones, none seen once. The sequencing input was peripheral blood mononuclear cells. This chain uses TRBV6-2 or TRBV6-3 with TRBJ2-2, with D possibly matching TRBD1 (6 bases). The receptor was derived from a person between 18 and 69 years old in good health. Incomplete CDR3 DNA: TGTGCCAGCAGTTACTCCGCAGGGACAGGGGAG. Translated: CASSYSAGTGE. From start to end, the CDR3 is CASSYSAGTGELFF.